The 15 T cell receptor beta chains presented below share a single source sample, sequenced in a study of T cell responses to AZD1222 COVID-19 vaccine. Generated by immunoSEQ multiplex PCR, the TCRdb table keeps only in-frame clones and is missing some. Of approximately 110,000 clones listed, just under 95% are singletons. The starting material was peripheral blood, obtained on day 0 of AZD1222 vaccination. The receptors originated from an adult in good health.

The genes are TRBV6-5 and TRBJ1-2; a possible D gene is TRBD1 (6 bases). CDR1 and CDR2 from the germline V gene are MNHEY and SVGAGI. V dropped 6 bases and J dropped 4 bases, with 15 bases sitting between them. The CDR3 consists of 14 residues. Here the CDR3 DNA reads TGTGCCAGCAGGCTCGGACAGTCCTCCTATGGCTACACCTTC. Translation: CASRLGQSSYGYTF.

The chain recombines TRBV7-3 with TRBJ1-1; tentative D call: TRBD1 (5 bases). There are 11 residues in the CDR3. V dropped 2 bases and J dropped 8 bases, with 6 bases sitting between them. CDR1 and CDR2 from the germline V gene are SGHTA and FQGTGA. The CDR3 loop reads CASSLGGEAFF. The DNA of the CDR3 is TGTGCCAGCAGCTTAGGGGGGGAAGCTTTCTTT.

The chain carries TRBV7-9 and TRBJ2-5; the D gene is possibly TRBD1 (6 bases). This CDR3 spans 14 amino acids. The V gene lost 5 bases and the J gene lost 3 bases, with 13 bases spanning the gap. CDR1 SEHNR and CDR2 FQNEAQ come from the germline V gene (reference sequence). The CDR3 reads CASSGRGQEETQYF. Written as DNA, the CDR3 is TGTGCCAGCAGCGGCAGGGGCCAGGAAGAGACCCAGTACTTC.

The V gene is TRBV7-7, the J gene TRBJ2-5, with 10 bases that match TRBD1. The V gene's germline CDR1 is SSHAT and CDR2 FNYEAQ (reference sequence). The CDR3 has 16 amino acids. Losses at the gene ends were 5 bases for V and 2 bases for J; bases not matched to a gene: 8. The CDR3 DNA follows: TGTGCCAGCAGCACCCGGGACAGGGGAGATCAAGAGACCCAGTACTTC. Its protein is CASSTRDRGDQETQYF. Using reference TRBV7-7 and TRBJ2-5 for the parts outside the CDR3, the full variable domain is GAGVSQSPRYKVTKRGQDVTLRCDPISSHATLYWYQQALGQGPEFLTYFNYEAQPDKSGLPSDRFSAERPEGSISTLTIQRTEQRDSAMYRCASSTRDRGDQETQYFGPGTRLLVL.

The chain recombines TRBV27 with TRBJ2-1; 8 bases map to TRBD2. Per the germline V gene, CDR1 is MNHEY and CDR2 is SMNVEV (reference sequence). This CDR3 has 16 amino acids. The V segment lost 2 bases and the J segment 0 bases; nucleotides outside the gene matches: 3. CDR3 region: CASSLPLAASYNEQFF. For the CDR3, the DNA is TGTGCCAGCAGTTTACCACTAGCGGCCTCCTACAATGAGCAGTTCTTC.

Only one count was recorded for this clone. The J gene is TRBJ2-6, the V gene TRBV2, with D perhaps matching TRBD2 (6 bases). Germline CDR1 SNHLY, CDR2 FYNNEI. Trimming cost V 6 bases and J 1 base, with 13 bases left between them. The CDR3 runs 16 residues. The DNA for the CDR3 is TGTGCCAGCAGAGGTGCCGGGGGATCTGGGGCCAACGTCCTGACTTTC. Translating it yields CASRGAGGSGANVLTF.

This chain uses TRBV19 with TRBJ1-2, with unresolved D. The V and J ends lost 2 bases and 8 bases respectively, with 9 bases between them. The CDR3 is 12 residues long. Per the germline V gene, CDR1 is LNHDA and CDR2 is SQIVND (reference sequence). CDR3 sequence reads: CASSIMFGGYTF. DNA of the CDR3: TGTGCCAGTAGTATAATGTTTGGAGGCTACACCTTC.

This clone was observed once. The J gene is TRBJ1-6, the V gene TRBV28, with a weak D call TRBD1 (5 bases). Trimming left V 5 bases short and J 7 bases short, with 21 bases between. CDR3 length: 17 residues. Per the germline V gene, CDR1 is MDHEN and CDR2 is SYDVKM. For the CDR3, the DNA is TGTGCCAGCAGTCAAAGATACACTCGGGGGAGGAATTCACCCCTCCACTTT. Amino acids: CASSQRYTRGRNSPLHF.

This chain joins TRBV24-1 and TRBJ2-3; D ambiguous. CDR1 is KGHDR and CDR2 is SFDVKD in the germline V gene. Trimming removed 9 bases at V and 6 bases at J, with 12 bases between. The CDR3 covers 12 residues. This CDR3 is CATGSDRDTQYF. CDR3 in DNA: TGTGCCACCGGCTCCGATCGGGATACGCAGTATTTT.

The chain carries TRBV19 and TRBJ2-1; TRBD1 might be the D (6 bases). V dropped 1 base and J dropped 1 base, with 8 bases sitting between them. This CDR3 has 15 amino acids. Germline V gene lookup returns CDR1 LNHDA and CDR2 SQIVND (reference sequence). DNA for the CDR3: TGTGCCAGTAGTATAGTCCAGGGGTCCTACAATGAGCAGTTCTTC. It yields the protein CASSIVQGSYNEQFF.

The CDR3 sequence is CAISDLAGGTDTQYF. The CDR3 coding sequence is TGTGCCATCAGTGACTTAGCGGGGGGCACAGATACGCAGTATTTT. J is TRBJ2-3 and V is TRBV10-3, with 9 bases that match TRBD2. Germline V gene data show CDR1 as ENHRY and CDR2 as SYGVKD. The CDR3 covers 15 residues. After removal of 3 bases from V and 1 base from J, the junction contained 2 bases not matched to a gene.

The rearrangement links TRBV19 to TRBJ1-3; D not resolved. V was cut by 5 bases and J by 0 bases, with 5 bases left in between. This CDR3 region has 13 residues. CDR1 is LNHDA and CDR2 is SQIVND in the germline V gene (reference sequence). Here the CDR3 DNA reads TGTGCCAGTAGTTGGGACTCTGGAAACACCATATATTTT. Amino acid sequence: CASSWDSGNTIYF.

The rearrangement uses TRBV5-1 and TRBJ2-3; D tentatively reads TRBD1 or TRBD2 (5 bases each). The V end was cut by 5 bases, the J end by 10 bases, with 20 bases between. Per germline, CDR1 SGHRS and CDR2 YFSETQ. This CDR3 region has 14 residues. The CDR3 nucleotides read TGCGCCAGCAGACTCCCGTCTACTAGGGGACCGCAGTATTTT. Its protein is CASRLPSTRGPQYF.

The chain is built from TRBV6-5 and TRBJ2-2; 7 bases line up with TRBD2. Germline V gene sequence: CDR1 MNHEY, CDR2 SVGAGI. V gave up 0 bases and J gave up 7 bases; unmatched junction bases: 8. The CDR3 has 16 residues. CDR3 loop: CASSYSLAGAVGELFF. The DNA for the CDR3 is TGTGCCAGCAGTTACTCGCTCGCGGGAGCGGTCGGGGAGCTGTTTTTT.

This clone was found once. The V and J genes are TRBV11-1 and TRBJ2-1, with D perhaps matching TRBD2 (7 bases). The CDR3 is 15 amino acids. Trimming removed 0 bases at V and 6 bases at J, with 12 bases between. Germline CDR1 is SGHAT and CDR2 is FQDESV (reference sequence). CDR3 amino acids: CASSLARGEGNEQFF. DNA of the CDR3: TGTGCCAGCAGCTTAGCGAGGGGGGAGGGCAATGAGCAGTTCTTC.